These 29 T cell receptor beta chains share one sample of origin, sequenced in a study of T cell repertoires and HLA-DP antigens. Assay: immunoSEQ multiplex PCR; the TCRdb copy retains only in-frame clones and omits some. This table has roughly 120,000 clones, about 92% appearing once. The antigens of these receptors remain unknown. Sequencing was performed on CD4+ T cells from PBMCs. These receptors originate from a woman aged 18-29 years in good health and CMV-seronegative.

The CDR3 sequence: CASRANGQWDTQYF. CDR3 in DNA: TGTGCCAGTAGGGCAAACGGACAGTGGGATACGCAGTATTTT. The V call is TRBV19, the J call TRBJ2-3, with TRBD1 as a possible D gene (6 bases). V dropped 6 bases and J dropped 6 bases, with 16 bases sitting between them. The CDR3 totals 14 residues. In germline, CDR1 is LNHDA, CDR2 SQIVND (reference sequence). The full variable domain, its missing parts supplied by reference TRBV19 and TRBJ2-3, is DGGITQSPKYLFRKEGQNVTLSCEQNLNHDAMYWYRQDPGQGLRLIYYSQIVNDFQKGDIAEGYSVSREKKESFPLTVTSAQKNPTAFYLCASRANGQWDTQYFGPGTRLTVL.

The chain couples TRBV7-2 to TRBJ1-5, with D unclear. The CDR3 runs 13 residues. V was pared by 5 bases and J by 2 bases, with 7 bases between. Germline CDR1 reads SGHTA; CDR2 reads FQGNSA. DNA for the CDR3: TGTGCCAGCAGCATTCGGGGCAATCAGCCCCAGCATTTT. Protein: CASSIRGNQPQHF.

The chain carries TRBV5-4 and TRBJ2-7; D might be TRBD1 (8 bases). The length of the CDR3 is 14 residues. Germline-derived CDR1 and CDR2 are SGHNT and YYREEE (reference sequence). V was shortened by 4 bases and J by 2 bases, with 13 bases between the two germline ends. The CDR3 is CASSGGDRPYEQYF. CDR3 in DNA: TGTGCCAGCAGCGGGGGGGACAGGCCCTACGAGCAGTACTTC.

The gene calls are TRBV14 and TRBJ2-5; D perhaps matches TRBD1 (6 bases). CDR3 length: 15 amino acids. The ends were cut back, 5 bases at V and 5 bases at J, with 18 bases in the middle. CDR1 is SGHDN, CDR2 FVKESK, per germline. CDR3 bases: TGTGCCAGCAGCGGCCTAGGGGGAACCCCGGAGACCCAGTACTTC. Translation gives CASSGLGGTPETQYF.

The gene calls are TRBV10-3 and TRBJ2-5, with a weak D call TRBD1 (5 bases). The CDR3 extends over 14 amino acids. The V and J ends lost 3 bases and 5 bases respectively, with 13 bases between them. Germline V gives CDR1 ENHRY, CDR2 SYGVKD. The CDR3 loop is CAISDGRVAETQYF. CDR3 DNA sequence: TGTGCCATCAGTGATGGCAGGGTGGCTGAGACCCAGTACTTC.

V gene TRBV27 combines with J gene TRBJ2-7; D possibly corresponds to TRBD1 (6 bases). CDR1 MNHEY and CDR2 SMNVEV come from the germline V gene (reference sequence). V was trimmed by 5 bases and J by 2 bases, leaving 16 bases between them. The CDR3 is 15 residues long. The CDR3 nucleotides are TGTGCCAGCAGTCAACCAGGACAGTTGACCTACGAGCAGTACTTC. Protein: CASSQPGQLTYEQYF.

CDR3 nucleotide sequence: TGCGCCAGCAGCCACCCATTAAATCAGCCCCAGCATTTT. Translation gives CASSHPLNQPQHF. V and J are TRBV4-1 and TRBJ1-5; D remains unclear. The germline CDR1 and CDR2 sequences are MGHRA and YSYEKL. The CDR3 covers 13 residues. With 3 bases removed from V and 4 bases from J, the gap between germline ends came to 7 bases.

The chain's CDR3 is CSGGGDTQYF. CDR3 in DNA: TGCAGCGGGGGCGGCGATACGCAGTATTTT. This chain joins TRBV29-1 and TRBJ2-3, with a possible D match to TRBD1 (5 bases). The CDR3 covers 10 residues. Deletions cut 7 bases from V and 6 bases from J, with 8 bases between. Germline CDR1 is SQVTM and CDR2 is ANQGSEA.

The sample holds a few counts of this clone. This rearrangement joins TRBV28 to TRBJ2-3; perhaps TRBD1 as D (6 bases). Germline V lookup: CDR1 MDHEN, CDR2 SYDVKM. V was shortened by 8 bases and J by 4 bases, with 13 bases between the two germline ends. This CDR3 region has 13 residues. CDR3 residues: CASRLQGADTQYF. The CDR3, as DNA: TGTGCCAGCCGACTACAGGGTGCAGATACGCAGTATTTT.

The sample holds one count of this clone. This sequence joins TRBV6-1 and TRBJ1-1, with a possible D match to TRBD1 (5 bases). CDR1 MNHNS and CDR2 SASEGT come from the germline V gene. The V and J ends lost 7 bases and 4 bases respectively, with 13 bases between them. The CDR3 totals 13 residues. The CDR3 DNA reads as TGTGCCAGCATGGAGGGGCGGTTCACTGAAGCTTTCTTT. It yields the protein CASMEGRFTEAFF.

The chain recombines TRBV25-1 with TRBJ1-3; D remains unclear. The V end lost 1 base, the J end lost 0 bases, and 4 bases lay between the germline ends. The length of the CDR3 is 14 residues. Germline V lookup: CDR1 MGHDK, CDR2 SYGVNS. CDR3 protein: CASSEWPSGNTIYF. The CDR3 DNA follows: TGTGCCAGCAGTGAATGGCCCTCTGGAAACACCATATATTTT.

Only one count was recorded for this clone. The chain couples TRBV5-1 to TRBJ2-3, with TRBD2 matching over 9 bases. J lost 2 bases, V lost 0 bases, and 4 bases had no gene match. Germline V lookup: CDR1 SGHRS, CDR2 YFSETQ. The CDR3 has 16 residues. Here the CDR3 DNA reads TGCGCCAGCAGCTTGGAAGCGGGAGGACCCACAGATACGCAGTATTTT. This gives the protein CASSLEAGGPTDTQYF.

V usage is TRBV15 and J usage is TRBJ1-5; TRBD1 agrees at 7 bases. V lost 0 bases, J lost 0 bases, and 8 bases stayed unmatched. The CDR3 has 18 amino acids. Germline CDR1 reads LNHNV; CDR2 reads YYDKDF (reference sequence). CDR3 region: CATSRELAGGYSNQPQHF. CDR3 nucleotide sequence: TGTGCCACCAGCAGAGAATTAGCAGGGGGGTATAGCAATCAGCCCCAGCATTTT.

J is TRBJ2-1 and V is TRBV6-6; no firm D call. CDR3 length equals 13 residues. Trimming stripped 0 bases from V and 3 bases from J, with 3 bases between. Germline V gene lookup returns CDR1 MNHNY and CDR2 SVGAGI (reference sequence). CDR3 coding DNA: TGTGCCAGCAGTTACTCCGTCTACAATGAGCAGTTCTTC. Translation gives CASSYSVYNEQFF.

V is TRBV2 and J is TRBJ2-5, with a tentative D call TRBD1 (5 bases). V shed 1 base and J shed 7 bases, with 13 bases lying between them. The germline V gene has CDR1 SNHLY and CDR2 FYNNEI. The CDR3 extends over 14 amino acids. This chain's CDR3 is CASSEVWGSGTQYF. CDR3 coding DNA: TGTGCCAGCAGTGAAGTATGGGGCTCTGGGACCCAGTACTTC.

The rearrangement uses TRBV2 and TRBJ1-4; D is perhaps TRBD1 (6 bases). The germline V gene has CDR1 SNHLY and CDR2 FYNNEI. The CDR3 contains 15 residues. Between the trimmed V and J ends, which lost 6 bases and 4 bases, there was a span of 15 bases. The CDR3 here is CASSRQAGINEKLFF. CDR3 coding DNA: TGTGCCAGCAGCCGACAGGCGGGGATTAATGAAAAACTGTTTTTT.

This clone occurred once. The chain joins TRBV12-5 to TRBJ2-3; D unresolved. The germline CDR1 and CDR2 sequences are LGHNT and FRNRAP. This CDR3 has 13 amino acids. Trimming left V 5 bases short and J 1 base short, with 7 bases between. The CDR3 protein is CASGPTGTDTQYF. The CDR3 region has the DNA TGTGCTAGTGGTCCGACGGGCACAGATACGCAGTATTTT.

The chain employs TRBV7-2 and TRBJ1-2, with 7 bases that match TRBD1. The V and J ends lost 7 bases and 6 bases, in that order; junction bases with no gene match: 8. Germline V CDR1 and CDR2: SGHTA, FQGNSA. The CDR3 runs to 13 residues. The CDR3 protein is CASKNRGSNGYTF. In nucleotides, the CDR3 is TGTGCCAGCAAGAACAGGGGTTCGAATGGCTACACCTTC.

This clone appeared once. V gene TRBV18 combines with J gene TRBJ2-4, with a weak D call TRBD1 (6 bases). The CDR3 has 17 amino acids. Trimming left V 2 bases short and J 6 bases short, with 20 bases between. Germline CDR1 is KGHSH and CDR2 is LQKENI. CDR3 in DNA: TGTGCCAGCTCACCAGGGGGCGCGAGCACAACCTTAAACATTCAGTACTTC. This sequence encodes CASSPGGASTTLNIQYF.

The gene calls are TRBV5-4 and TRBJ2-1, with TRBD2 identical over 13 bases. V was clipped by 2 bases and J by 5 bases; unmatched bases: 13. There are 19 residues in the CDR3. CDR1 is SGHNT and CDR2 is YYREEE in the germline V gene (reference sequence). The DNA for the CDR3 is TGTGCCAGCAGCTTAGTTGTCGGGACTAGCGGGAAGTTAGACAATGAGCAGTTCTTC. Translating gives CASSLVVGTSGKLDNEQFF.

The rearrangement joins TRBV18 to TRBJ1-1; 7 nucleotides agree with TRBD1. This CDR3 contains 14 residues. Germline CDR1 reads KGHSH; CDR2 reads LQKENI. The trim removed 5 bases at V and 4 bases at J, leaving 7 bases unmatched. The CDR3 DNA reads TGTGCCAGCTCAGACAAACAGGGGACCACTGAAGCTTTCTTT. The encoded protein is CASSDKQGTTEAFF.

This clone was picked up one time. The chain recombines TRBV7-3 with TRBJ2-3; D is possibly TRBD2 (6 bases). V was shortened by 4 bases and J by 5 bases, with 19 bases between the two germline ends. CDR1 is SGHTA and CDR2 is FQGTGA in the germline V gene. The CDR3 runs 16 residues. As DNA, the CDR3 is TGTGCCAGCAGCTCCAATAGCGGAGAGCCTCGAGATACGCAGTATTTT. Translation gives CASSSNSGEPRDTQYF.

The chain recombines TRBV28 with TRBJ1-2; D is undetermined. Trimming left V 5 bases short and J 1 base short, with 11 bases between. The germline gives CDR1 MDHEN, CDR2 SYDVKM. The CDR3 consists of 14 residues. In DNA form, the CDR3 reads TGTGCCAGCAGTCCCCTTCAGATTAACTATGGCTACACCTTC. It yields the protein CASSPLQINYGYTF.

This chain joins TRBV7-6 and TRBJ2-7, with 12 nucleotides matching TRBD2. The CDR3 covers 15 residues. V lost 5 bases and J lost 0; bases outside the gene matches: 2. Looked up from germline, CDR1 is SGHVS and CDR2 is FNYEAQ. The CDR3 region has the DNA TGTGCCAGCAGCCGGACTAGCGGGAACTCCTACGAGCAGTACTTC. It codes for CASSRTSGNSYEQYF.

The DNA of the CDR3 is TGTGCCAGCAGCTTACACAATCTAGCGGGGGTAAACACCGGGGAGCTGTTTTTT. Residues: CASSLHNLAGVNTGELFF. V gene TRBV7-3 combines with J gene TRBJ2-2, with 10 bases fitting TRBD2. The V and J ends lost 2 bases and 2 bases, in that order; junction bases with no gene match: 8. This CDR3 has 18 amino acids. The germline V gene has CDR1 SGHTA and CDR2 FQGTGA.

The chain couples TRBV30 to TRBJ2-3; 10 bases align to TRBD1. CDR1 GTSNPN and CDR2 SVGIG come from the germline V gene (reference sequence). The CDR3 runs 16 residues. The V segment lost 2 bases and the J segment 2 bases; nucleotides outside the gene matches: 7. CDR3: CAWSLWTGGITDTQYF. In nucleotides, the CDR3 is TGTGCCTGGAGTCTCTGGACAGGGGGAATCACAGATACGCAGTATTTT.

The chain employs TRBV11-3 and TRBJ2-1, with 13 bases fitting TRBD2. Germline loops: CDR1 SGHNT, CDR2 YENEEA. Unmatched junction bases numbered 12, after V lost 6 bases and J lost 4 bases. This CDR3 spans 18 amino acids. In nucleotides, the CDR3 is TGTGCCAGCAGTAAAATTCGGGGGACTAGCGGGAAGTACAATGAGCAGTTCTTC. Amino acids: CASSKIRGTSGKYNEQFF. The full variable domain, rest sourced from reference TRBV11-3 and TRBJ2-1, is EAGVVQSPRYKIIEKKQPVAFWCNPISGHNTLYWYLQNLGQGPELLIRYENEEAVDDSQLPKDRFSAERLKGVDSTLKIQPAELGDSAVYLCASSKIRGTSGKYNEQFFGPGTRLTVL.

J is TRBJ1-2 and V is TRBV15; D is ambiguous. The germline gives CDR1 LNHNV, CDR2 YYDKDF (reference sequence). The CDR3 is 15 amino acids. Deletions cut 2 bases from V and 5 bases from J, with 15 bases between. DNA for the CDR3: TGTGCCACCAGCAGACCTAGTGGGGAGGGTTATGGCTACACCTTC. Residues: CATSRPSGEGYGYTF.

The chain combines TRBV28 with TRBJ1-5; TRBD1 agrees at 7 bases. Unmatched junction bases numbered 8, after V lost 3 bases and J lost 6 bases. The CDR3 has 15 amino acids. CDR1 and CDR2 (germline): MDHEN, SYDVKM. CDR3 coding DNA: TGTGCCAGCAGTTTTAGACAGGGTGTCGCTCAGCCCCAGCATTTT. Protein: CASSFRQGVAQPQHF.